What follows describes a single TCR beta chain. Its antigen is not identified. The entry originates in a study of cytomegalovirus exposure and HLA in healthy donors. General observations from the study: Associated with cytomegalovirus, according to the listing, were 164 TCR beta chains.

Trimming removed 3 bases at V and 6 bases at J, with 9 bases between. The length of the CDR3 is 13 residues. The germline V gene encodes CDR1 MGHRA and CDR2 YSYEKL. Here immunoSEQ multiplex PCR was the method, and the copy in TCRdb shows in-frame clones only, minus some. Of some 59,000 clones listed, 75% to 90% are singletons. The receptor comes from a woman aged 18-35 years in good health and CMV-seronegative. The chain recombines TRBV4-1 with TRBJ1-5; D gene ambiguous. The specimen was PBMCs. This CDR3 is CASSHSHGQPQHF. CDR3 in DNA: TGCGCCAGCAGCCACTCCCACGGTCAGCCCCAGCATTTT.